Listed below are T cell receptor beta chains from one sample, sequenced in a study of blood T cell repertoires in COVID-19. Measured with immunoSEQ multiplex PCR; TCRdb has only the in-frame clones, and not every one. The sample has about 350,000 clones; approximately 89% are singletons. Material: peripheral blood. The receptors shown here come from a woman between 55 and 75 years old with COVID-19, enrolled during active disease. Each CDR3 is given with its conserved first and last residue. A D gene is named only where the DNA matches it firmly. Size is omitted from some rows. Given values are once, few, many or a class for expanded clones.

TRBJ1-1 | . | . | TRBV12-3/TRBV12-4 | 11 | TGTGCCAGCAGGCAGGCCACTGAAGCTTTCTTT | CASRQATEAFF
TRBJ2-1 | . | . | TRBV5-1 | 15 | TGCGCCAGCAGCTTGGGGCGAGGGGGAATCGATGAGCAGTTCTTC | CASSLGRGGIDEQFF
TRBJ2-1 | few | TRBD1 | TRBV19 | 16 | TGTGCCAGTAGTCCCCCCGGACAGGGGTCAACAAATGAGCAGTTCTTC | CASSPPGQGSTNEQFF
TRBJ1-3 | few | . | TRBV30 | 15 | TGTGCCTGGAGTGTAGCCAGGGTCTCTGGAAACACCATATATTTT | CAWSVARVSGNTIYF
TRBJ1-5 | . | . | TRBV4-2 | 19 | TGTGCCAGCAGCCAATACCCCGGGGGGGGAGGGGGAAGCAATCAGCCCCAGCATTTT | CASSQYPGGGGGSNQPQHF
TRBJ1-5 | . | . | TRBV5-1 | 15 | TGCGCCAGCAGACCCGGAGACGGGAAAAATCAGCCCCAGCATTTT | CASRPGDGKNQPQHF
TRBJ2-3 | . | . | TRBV5-1 | 16 | TGCGCCAGCAGCTTGGTGTTACGGGGTCCCACAGATACGCAGTATTTT | CASSLVLRGPTDTQYF
TRBJ1-5 | . | TRBD1 | TRBV9 | 14 | TGTGCCAGCAGCGTCAGGGACAGCCCGTGGCCCCAGCATTTT | CASSVRDSPWPQHF
TRBJ1-1 | . | . | TRBV5-3 | 12 | TGTGTCCAGAAGCATCGGGGGAGGGAAGCTTTCTTT | CVQKHRGREAFF
TRBJ1-1 | . | . | TRBV14 | 13 | TGTGCCAGCAGCCAAGTCCAAATCACTGAAGCTTTCTTT | CASSQVQITEAFF
TRBJ1-2 | . | TRBD1 | TRBV6-5 | 14 | TGTGCCAGCAGTCCTGACAGGGACAACTATGGCTACACCTTC | CASSPDRDNYGYTF
TRBJ1-1 | . | . | TRBV27 | 14 | TGTGCCAGCAGTACCGGGGGGGGGTACACTGAAGCTTTCTTT | CASSTGGGYTEAFF